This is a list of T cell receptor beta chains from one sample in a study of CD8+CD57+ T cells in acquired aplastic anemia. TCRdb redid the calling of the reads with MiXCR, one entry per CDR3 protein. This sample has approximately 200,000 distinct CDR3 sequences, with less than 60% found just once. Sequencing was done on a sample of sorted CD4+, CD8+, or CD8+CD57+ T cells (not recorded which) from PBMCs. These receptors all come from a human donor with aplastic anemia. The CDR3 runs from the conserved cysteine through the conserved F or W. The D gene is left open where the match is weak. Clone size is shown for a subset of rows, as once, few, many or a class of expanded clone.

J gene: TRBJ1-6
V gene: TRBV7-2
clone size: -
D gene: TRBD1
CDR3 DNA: TGTGCCAGCAGTCGACAGGGGGCAACGCCCTATAATTCACCCCCCCACTTT
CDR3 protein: CASSRQGATPYNSPPHF

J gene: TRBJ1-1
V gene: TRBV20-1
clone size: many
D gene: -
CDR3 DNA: TGCAGGCTTCCGGGCTCAGAAGCTTTCTTT
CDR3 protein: CRLPGSEAFF

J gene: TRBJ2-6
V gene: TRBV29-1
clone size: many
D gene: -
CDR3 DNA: TGCAGCGGGTTGGGTGGTGCTGGGGCCAACGTCCTGACTTTC
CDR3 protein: CSGLGGAGANVLTF

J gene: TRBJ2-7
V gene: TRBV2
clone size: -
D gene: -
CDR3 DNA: TGTGCCAGCAGTGAAGGGAACCAGGCGTTCGGATACGAGCAGTACTTC
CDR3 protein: CASSEGNQAFGYEQYF

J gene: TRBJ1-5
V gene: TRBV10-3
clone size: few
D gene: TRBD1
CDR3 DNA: TGTGCCAGCCAGGGGGATAGCAATCAGCCCCAGCATTTT
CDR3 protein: CASQGDSNQPQHF

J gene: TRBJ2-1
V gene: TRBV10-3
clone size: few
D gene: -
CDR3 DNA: TGTGCCATCAGTGAGCAGTTAAGCAATGAGCAGTTCTTC
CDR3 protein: CAISEQLSNEQFF

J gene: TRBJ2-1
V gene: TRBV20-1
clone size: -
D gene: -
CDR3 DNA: TGCAGTGCTAGAGATAGCACTGAGTTCTTC
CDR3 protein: CSARDSTEFF

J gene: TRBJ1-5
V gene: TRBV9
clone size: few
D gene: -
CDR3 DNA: TGTGCCAGCAGCTCGGGGGGGCCTGGGGCACAGCATTTT
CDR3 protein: CASSSGGPGAQHF

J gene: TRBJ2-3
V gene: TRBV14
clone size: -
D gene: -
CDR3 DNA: TGTGCCACCAGTGCCCCGACGGGCGTCATCGGAGATACGCAGTATTTT
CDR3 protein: CATSAPTGVIGDTQYF

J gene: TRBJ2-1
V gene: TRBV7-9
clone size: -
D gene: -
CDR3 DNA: TGTGCCAGCAGCCAGGGGAAGGATGAGCAGTTCTTC
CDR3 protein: CASSQGKDEQFF

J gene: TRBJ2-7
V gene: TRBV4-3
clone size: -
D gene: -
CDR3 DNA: TGCGCCAGCAGCCAAGCAAGAGGTTCGCTCAAGCAGTACTTC
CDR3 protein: CASSQARGSLKQYF

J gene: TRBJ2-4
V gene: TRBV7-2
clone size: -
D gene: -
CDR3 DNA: TGTGCCAGCAGCGGGGGCGGGTTTGCCAAAAACATTCAGTACTTC
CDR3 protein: CASSGGGFAKNIQYF

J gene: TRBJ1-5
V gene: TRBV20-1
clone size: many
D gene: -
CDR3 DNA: TGCAGTGCCTCCCAGGTAGGGGGCAATCAGCCCCAGCATTTT
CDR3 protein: CSASQVGGNQPQHF

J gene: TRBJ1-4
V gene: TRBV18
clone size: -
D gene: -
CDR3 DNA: TGTGCCAGCTCACCACGAGTCCAGGAGAACGAAAAACTGTTTTTT
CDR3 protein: CASSPRVQENEKLFF

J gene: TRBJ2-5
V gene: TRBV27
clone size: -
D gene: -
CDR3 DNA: TGTGCCAGCAGTTTATCGAGGGGAGAGACCCAGTACTTC
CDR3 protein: CASSLSRGETQYF

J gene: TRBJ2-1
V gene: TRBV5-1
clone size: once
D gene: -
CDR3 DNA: TGCGCCAGCAGCTTGGACTGGGTGGGCAATGAGCAGTTCTTC
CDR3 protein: CASSLDWVGNEQFF

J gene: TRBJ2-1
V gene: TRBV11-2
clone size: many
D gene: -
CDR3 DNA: TGTGCCAGCAGCTTAGTGGGACCATACAATGAGCAGTTCTTC
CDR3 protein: CASSLVGPYNEQFF

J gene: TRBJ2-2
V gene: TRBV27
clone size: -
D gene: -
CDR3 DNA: TGTGCCAGCAGTTACGGGGACGTGAACACCGGGGAGCTGTTTTTT
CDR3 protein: CASSYGDVNTGELFF

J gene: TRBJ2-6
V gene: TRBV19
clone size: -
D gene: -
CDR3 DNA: TGTGCCAGTAGTACTACTAGATCTGGGGCCAACGTCCTGACTTTC
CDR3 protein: CASSTTRSGANVLTF

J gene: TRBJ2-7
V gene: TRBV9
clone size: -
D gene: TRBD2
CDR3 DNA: TGTGCCAGCAGCGTAGGCGGGGTAGCGGGGGTCTACGAGCAGTACTTC
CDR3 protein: CASSVGGVAGVYEQYF

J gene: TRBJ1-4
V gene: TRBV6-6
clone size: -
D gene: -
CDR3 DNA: TGTGCCAGCAGTTCCCTGAACCCCAACAGGAATGAAAAACCGTCTTTT
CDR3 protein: CASSSLNPNRNEKPSF

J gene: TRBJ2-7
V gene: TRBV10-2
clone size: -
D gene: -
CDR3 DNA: TGCGCCAGCAGTGGCCGAACATCCTACGAGCAGTACTTC
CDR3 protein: CASSGRTSYEQYF

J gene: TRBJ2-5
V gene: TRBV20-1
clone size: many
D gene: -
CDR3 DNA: TGCAGTGCTAGAGCCGGCTCGCAAGAGACCCAGTACTTC
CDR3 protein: CSARAGSQETQYF

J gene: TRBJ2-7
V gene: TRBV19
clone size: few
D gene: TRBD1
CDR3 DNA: TGTGCCAGTGCAAATACTCCGGGACAGGGCTGGGAGCAGTACTTC
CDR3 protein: CASANTPGQGWEQYF

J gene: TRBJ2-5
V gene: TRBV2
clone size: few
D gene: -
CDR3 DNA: TGTGCCATCAGTGATGGGCTAGGGGAGACCCAGTACTTC
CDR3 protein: CAISDGLGETQYF

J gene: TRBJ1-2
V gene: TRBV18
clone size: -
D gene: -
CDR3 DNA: TGTGCCAGCTCACCGATATATGGCTACACCTTC
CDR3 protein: CASSPIYGYTF

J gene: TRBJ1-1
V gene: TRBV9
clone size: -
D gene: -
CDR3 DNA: TGTGCCAGCAGCGTAAAGTCAGGGAACACTGAAGCTTTCTTT
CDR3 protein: CASSVKSGNTEAFF

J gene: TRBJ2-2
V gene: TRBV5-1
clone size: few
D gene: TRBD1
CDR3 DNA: TGCGCCAGCAGCCCGGACAGGGGTTTAGACACCGGGGAGCTGTTTTTT
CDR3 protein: CASSPDRGLDTGELFF

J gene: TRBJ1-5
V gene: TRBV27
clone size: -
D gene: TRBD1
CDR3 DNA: TGTGCCAGCAGTTACTCTACAGGGGGGTCTTTGCTTTCCAATCAGCCCCAGCATTTT
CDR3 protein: CASSYSTGGSLLSNQPQHF

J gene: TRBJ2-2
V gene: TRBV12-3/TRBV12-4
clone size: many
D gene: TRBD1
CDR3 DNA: TGTGCCAGCAGTTTATTAACAGGGGTTCTCGGGGAGCTGTTTTTT
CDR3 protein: CASSLLTGVLGELFF

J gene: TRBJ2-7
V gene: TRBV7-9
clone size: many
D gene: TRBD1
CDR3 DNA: TGTGCCAGCAGCTCGAGGGACAGGGTAGGGTACGAGCAGTACTTC
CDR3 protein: CASSSRDRVGYEQYF

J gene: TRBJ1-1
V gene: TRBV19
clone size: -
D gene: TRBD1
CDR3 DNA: TGTGCCAGTAGTATAGCCTGGGACAGGCCAAGGGCAGCTTTCTTT
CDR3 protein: CASSIAWDRPRAAFF